A selection of T cell receptor beta chains follows, all from one sample in a study of T cell changes during pregnancy in multiple sclerosis. Here immunoSEQ multiplex PCR was the method, and the copy in TCRdb shows in-frame clones only, minus some. The sample shows some 68,000 clones, 92% of them seen only once. Sample: peripheral blood, taken in the second trimester of pregnancy. All receptors derive from a female donor in good health, enrolled as a control in a pregnancy study. Each CDR3 is given with its conserved first and last residue. A D gene is named only where the DNA matches it firmly. Size is stated for part of the rows, as once, few or many counts, or as a class when the clone is expanded.

CDR3nt | CDR3aa | d_gene | v_gene | abundance | j_gene
TGTGCCAGCAGCTTCCGCTCTTCTACAGGGTGGGAGCAGTACTTC | CASSFRSSTGWEQYF | NA | TRBV7-2 | NA | TRBJ2-7
TGTGCCAGCAGTTCGCGGGAAGCCTACGGGCAGTACTTC | CASSSREAYGQYF | NA | TRBV6-5 | NA | TRBJ2-7
TGTGCCAGCTCGTCCGACTTTAACAATCAGCCCCAGCATTTT | CASSSDFNNQPQHF | NA | TRBV18 | NA | TRBJ1-5
TGTGCCAGCAGCGCGGGGACAGACGGGGGTGGCTACACCTTC | CASSAGTDGGGYTF | TRBD1 | TRBV9 | NA | TRBJ1-2
TGTGCCAGCAGTGAAGGGACAGGGTCTCGCGAGCAGTACTTC | CASSEGTGSREQYF | TRBD1 | TRBV6-1 | NA | TRBJ2-7
TGTGCCAGCAGCCCTGGGGTCGGACTAGCGGGAGTTGAGCAGTACTTC | CASSPGVGLAGVEQYF | TRBD2 | TRBV7-2 | NA | TRBJ2-7
TGCGCCAGCAGCCAAGATAGGAGGGTTACCAACGAGCAGTACTTC | CASSQDRRVTNEQYF | NA | TRBV4-3 | NA | TRBJ2-7
TGTGCCACCAGTTCAGGGTCCCCTAGCACAGATACGCAGTATTTT | CATSSGSPSTDTQYF | NA | TRBV15 | NA | TRBJ2-3
TGTGCCAGCAGCACAGGTTTGAACACTGAAGCTTTCTTT | CASSTGLNTEAFF | NA | TRBV25-1 | NA | TRBJ1-1
TGTGCCAGCAGCTCGTCTAGCGGATTCTACAATGAGCAGTTCTTC | CASSSSSGFYNEQFF | TRBD2 | TRBV11-1 | once | TRBJ2-1
TGTGCCAGCAGGTTTCGGGGGGGAGCAACTAATGAAAAACTGTTTTTT | CASRFRGGATNEKLFF | NA | TRBV27 | NA | TRBJ1-4
TGTGCCAGCAGCCCGTTCGGGGACAGGGTTCGATCACCCCTCCACTTT | CASSPFGDRVRSPLHF | TRBD1 | TRBV27 | NA | TRBJ1-6
TGTGCCAGCAGTTACCAGGGGATCGTCTATGGCTACACCTTC | CASSYQGIVYGYTF | NA | TRBV6-6 | NA | TRBJ1-2
TGTGCCAGCAGCTCCCCGGGGGGGGTCGTTGAAAAACTGTTTTTT | CASSSPGGVVEKLFF | NA | TRBV5-6 | NA | TRBJ1-4
TGTGCCAGCAGCAGGGGACAGGGGGCAATGGACACCGGGGAGCTGTTTTTT | CASSRGQGAMDTGELFF | TRBD1 | TRBV11-3 | NA | TRBJ2-2
TGCAGCGTTGAAGATCCGACAGGGCCCAATGAGCAGTTCTTC | CSVEDPTGPNEQFF | TRBD1 | TRBV29-1 | NA | TRBJ2-1
TGTGCCAGCAGTGAATGGGGTGGAGGTCCTAACTATGGCTACACCTTC | CASSEWGGGPNYGYTF | NA | TRBV25-1 | NA | TRBJ1-2
TGTGCCAGCACCCCTGGAGGGGGCACAGATACGCAGTATTTT | CASTPGGGTDTQYF | NA | TRBV7-9 | NA | TRBJ2-3
TGCAGTGCTACTAGCAACGAGCAGTACTTC | CSATSNEQYF | NA | TRBV20-1 | NA | TRBJ2-7
TGTGCCAGCAGTGAAGCGCGGGACTATTCCTACGAGCAGTACTTC | CASSEARDYSYEQYF | TRBD2 | TRBV2 | NA | TRBJ2-7
TGTGCCAGCCGGGACATTTACTACGAGCAGTACTTC | CASRDIYYEQYF | NA | TRBV19 | once | TRBJ2-7
TGTGCCAGCAGCTCCAGACAGGCGCGAGATCTGGGAAACACCATATATTTT | CASSSRQARDLGNTIYF | NA | TRBV11-3 | NA | TRBJ1-3
TGTGCCAGCAATAAACCGGGACAGGGTGCCTACGAGCAGTACTTC | CASNKPGQGAYEQYF | TRBD1 | TRBV28 | NA | TRBJ2-7
TGTGCCAGCAGCCGCCGGAGGGCAGGGGGCAAGTACGAGCAGTACTTC | CASSRRRAGGKYEQYF | TRBD1 | TRBV7-9 | NA | TRBJ2-7
TGTGCCAGCAGTCCCCCGGGACTAGGCAATGAGCAGTTCTTC | CASSPPGLGNEQFF | TRBD2 | TRBV2 | NA | TRBJ2-1